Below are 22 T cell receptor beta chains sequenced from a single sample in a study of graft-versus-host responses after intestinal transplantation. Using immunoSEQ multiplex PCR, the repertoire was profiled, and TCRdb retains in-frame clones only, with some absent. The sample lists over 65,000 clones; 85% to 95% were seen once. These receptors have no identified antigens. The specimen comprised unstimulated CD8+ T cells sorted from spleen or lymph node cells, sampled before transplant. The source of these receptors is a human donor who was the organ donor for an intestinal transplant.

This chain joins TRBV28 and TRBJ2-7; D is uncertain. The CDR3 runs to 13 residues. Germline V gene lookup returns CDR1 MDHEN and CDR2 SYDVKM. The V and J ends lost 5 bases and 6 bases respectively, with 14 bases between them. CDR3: CASSETGAAEQYF. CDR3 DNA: TGTGCCAGCAGTGAAACTGGCGCCGCCGAGCAGTACTTC.

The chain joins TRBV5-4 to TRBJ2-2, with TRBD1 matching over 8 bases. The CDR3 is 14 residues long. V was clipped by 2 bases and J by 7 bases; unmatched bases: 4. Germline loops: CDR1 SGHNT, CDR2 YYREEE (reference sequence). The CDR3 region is CASSFQTGVGELFF. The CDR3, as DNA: TGTGCCAGCAGCTTCCAGACAGGGGTCGGGGAGCTGTTTTTT.

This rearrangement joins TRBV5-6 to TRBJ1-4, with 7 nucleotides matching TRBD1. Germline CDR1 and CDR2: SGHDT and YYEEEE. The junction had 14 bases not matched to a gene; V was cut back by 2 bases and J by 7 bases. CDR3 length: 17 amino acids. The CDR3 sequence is CASSFYRGAGGGEKLFF. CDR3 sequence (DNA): TGTGCCAGCAGCTTTTATCGTGGGGCAGGGGGTGGTGAAAAACTGTTTTTT.

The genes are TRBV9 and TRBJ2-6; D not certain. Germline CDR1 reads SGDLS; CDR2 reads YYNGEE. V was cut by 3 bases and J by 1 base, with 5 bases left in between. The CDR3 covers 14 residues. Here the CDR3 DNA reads TGTGCCAGCAGCGCGGGTTCTGGGGCCAACGTCCTGACTTTC. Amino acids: CASSAGSGANVLTF.

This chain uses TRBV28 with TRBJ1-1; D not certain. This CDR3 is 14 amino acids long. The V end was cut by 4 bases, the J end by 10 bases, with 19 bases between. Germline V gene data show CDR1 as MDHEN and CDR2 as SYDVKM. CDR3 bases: TGTGCCAGCAGTTGGTTGGGGTCCCAGGAGGGAGCTTTCTTT. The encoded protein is CASSWLGSQEGAFF.

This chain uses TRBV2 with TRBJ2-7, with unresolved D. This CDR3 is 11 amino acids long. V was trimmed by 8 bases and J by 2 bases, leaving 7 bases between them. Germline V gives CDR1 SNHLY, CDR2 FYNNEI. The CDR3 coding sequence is TGTGCCAGCGGGTTACCCTACGAGCAGTACTTC. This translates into CASGLPYEQYF.

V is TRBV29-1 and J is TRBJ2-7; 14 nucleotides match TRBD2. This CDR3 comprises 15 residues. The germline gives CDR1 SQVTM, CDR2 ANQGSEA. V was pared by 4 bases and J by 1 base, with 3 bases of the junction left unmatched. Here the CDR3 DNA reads TGCAGCGTTGCCGGGACTAGCGGGAGTTCCTACGAGCAGTACTTC. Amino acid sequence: CSVAGTSGSSYEQYF.

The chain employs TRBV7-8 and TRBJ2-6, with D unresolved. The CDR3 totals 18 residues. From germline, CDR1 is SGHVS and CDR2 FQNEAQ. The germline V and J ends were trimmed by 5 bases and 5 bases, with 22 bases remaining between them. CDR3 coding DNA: TGTGCCAGCAGCATGTACGGTTACCCACAAAGTCGGGCCAACGTCCTGACTTTC. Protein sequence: CASSMYGYPQSRANVLTF.

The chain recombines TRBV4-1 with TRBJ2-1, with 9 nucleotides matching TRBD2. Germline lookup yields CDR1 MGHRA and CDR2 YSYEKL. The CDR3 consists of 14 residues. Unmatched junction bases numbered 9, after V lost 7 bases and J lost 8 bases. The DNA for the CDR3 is TGCGCCAGCACGGCGCGGGAGGGCCCCTATGAGCAGTTCTTC. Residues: CASTAREGPYEQFF.

In DNA form, the CDR3 reads TGTGCCAGCAGCTTAGTGGCAGGGATGGTCAATGAGCAGTTCTTC. Translated: CASSLVAGMVNEQFF. This rearrangement joins TRBV7-9 to TRBJ2-1, with D tentatively TRBD1 (5 bases). CDR3 length: 15 residues. V lost 1 base, J lost 6 bases, and 13 bases lay in between. Germline V gene data show CDR1 as SEHNR and CDR2 as FQNEAQ (reference sequence).

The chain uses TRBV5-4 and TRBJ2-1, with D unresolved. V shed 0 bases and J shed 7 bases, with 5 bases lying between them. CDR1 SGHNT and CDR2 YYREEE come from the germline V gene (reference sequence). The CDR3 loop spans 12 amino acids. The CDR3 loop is CASSLDSNEQFF. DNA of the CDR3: TGTGCCAGCAGCTTGGATTCAAATGAGCAGTTCTTC.

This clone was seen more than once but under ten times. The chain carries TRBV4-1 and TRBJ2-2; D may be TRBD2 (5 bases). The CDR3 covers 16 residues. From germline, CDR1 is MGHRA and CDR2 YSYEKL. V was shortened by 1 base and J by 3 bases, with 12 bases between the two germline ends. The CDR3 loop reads CASSQGPAGDTGELFF. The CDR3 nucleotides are TGCGCCAGCAGCCAAGGTCCTGCCGGGGACACCGGGGAGCTGTTTTTT.

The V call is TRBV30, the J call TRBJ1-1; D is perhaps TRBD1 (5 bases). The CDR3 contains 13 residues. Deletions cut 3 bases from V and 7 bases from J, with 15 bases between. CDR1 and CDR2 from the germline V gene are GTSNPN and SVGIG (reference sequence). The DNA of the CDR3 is TGTGCCTGGAGCGACGGGACGGTACATGAAGCTTTCTTT. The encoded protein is CAWSDGTVHEAFF.

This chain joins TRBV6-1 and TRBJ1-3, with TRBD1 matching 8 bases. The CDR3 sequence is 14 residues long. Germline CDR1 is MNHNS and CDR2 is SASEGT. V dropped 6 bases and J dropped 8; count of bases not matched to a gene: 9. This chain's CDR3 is CASSEWTGQDTIYF. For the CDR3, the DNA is TGTGCCAGCAGCGAATGGACAGGGCAAGACACCATATATTTT.

CDR3 in amino acids: CSVGPGQGAVEQYF. The CDR3 nucleotides read TGCAGCGTGGGACCGGGACAGGGGGCGGTCGAGCAGTACTTC. The rearrangement joins TRBV29-1 to TRBJ2-7; TRBD1 aligns across 12 bases. The J segment lost 6 bases and the V segment lost 6 bases, leaving 9 bases of the junction unmatched. The CDR3 is 14 amino acids. Germline loops: CDR1 SQVTM, CDR2 ANQGSEA.

The CDR3 DNA sequence: TGTGCCAGCAGCCAAGCGGGGGCCCCTTACGAGCAGTACTTC. Protein product: CASSQAGAPYEQYF. The chain links TRBV6-5 to TRBJ2-7, with 8 positions matching TRBD2. The length of the CDR3 is 14 residues. After removal of 6 bases from V and 4 bases from J, the junction contained 8 bases not matched to a gene. Per the germline V gene, CDR1 is MNHEY and CDR2 is SVGAGI.

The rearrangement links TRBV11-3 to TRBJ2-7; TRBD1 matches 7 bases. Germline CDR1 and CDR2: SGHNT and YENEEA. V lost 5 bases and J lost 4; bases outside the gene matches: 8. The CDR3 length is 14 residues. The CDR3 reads CASSTRQGGYEQYF. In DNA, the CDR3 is TGTGCCAGCAGCACTCGACAGGGCGGGTACGAGCAGTACTTC.

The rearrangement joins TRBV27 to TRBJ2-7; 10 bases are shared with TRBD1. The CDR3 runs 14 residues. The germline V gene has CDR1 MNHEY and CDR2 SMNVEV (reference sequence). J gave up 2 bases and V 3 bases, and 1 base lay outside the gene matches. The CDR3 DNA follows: TGTGCCAGCAGTTTGACAGGGGGCCCCTACGAGCAGTACTTC. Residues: CASSLTGGPYEQYF.

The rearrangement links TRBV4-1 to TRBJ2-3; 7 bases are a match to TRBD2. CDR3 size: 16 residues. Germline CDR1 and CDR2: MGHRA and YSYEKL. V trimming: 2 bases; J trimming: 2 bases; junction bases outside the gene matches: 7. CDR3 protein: CASSQSGALFTDTQYF. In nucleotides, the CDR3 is TGCGCCAGCAGCCAAAGCGGGGCCCTCTTCACAGATACGCAGTATTTT.

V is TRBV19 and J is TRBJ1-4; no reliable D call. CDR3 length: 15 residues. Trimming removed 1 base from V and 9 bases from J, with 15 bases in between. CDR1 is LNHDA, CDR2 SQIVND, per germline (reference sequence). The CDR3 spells CASSIVDPPAQKLFF. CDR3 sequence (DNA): TGTGCCAGTAGTATAGTTGACCCCCCGGCTCAAAAACTGTTTTTT.

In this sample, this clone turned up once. The chain's CDR3 is CASSLGQGAYNEQFF. The CDR3 nucleotides read TGTGCCAGCAGTTTGGGACAGGGGGCCTACAATGAGCAGTTCTTC. The genes are TRBV27 and TRBJ2-1; TRBD1 agrees at 11 bases. Trimming took 3 bases from V and 2 from J; bases not matched to a gene: 0. There are 15 residues in the CDR3. CDR1 and CDR2 (germline): MNHEY, SMNVEV (reference sequence).

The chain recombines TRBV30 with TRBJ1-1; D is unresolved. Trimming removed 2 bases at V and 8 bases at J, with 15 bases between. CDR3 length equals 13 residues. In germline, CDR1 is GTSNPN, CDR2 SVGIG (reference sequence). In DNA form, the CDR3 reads TGTGCCTGGAGTCCCGGCTCCTCGTCGGAAGCTTTCTTT. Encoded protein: CAWSPGSSSEAFF.